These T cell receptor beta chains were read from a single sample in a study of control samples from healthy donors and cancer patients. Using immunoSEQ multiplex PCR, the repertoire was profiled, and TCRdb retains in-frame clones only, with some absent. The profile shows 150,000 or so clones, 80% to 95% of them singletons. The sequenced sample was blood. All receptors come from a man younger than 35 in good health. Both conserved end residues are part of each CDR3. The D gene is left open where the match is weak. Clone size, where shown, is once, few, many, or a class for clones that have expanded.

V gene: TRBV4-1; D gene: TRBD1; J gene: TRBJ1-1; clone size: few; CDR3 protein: CASSHELRDRGTEAFF; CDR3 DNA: TGCGCCAGCAGCCATGAACTCCGGGACAGGGGGACTGAAGCTTTCTTT
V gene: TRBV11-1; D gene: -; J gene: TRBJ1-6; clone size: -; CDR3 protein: CASSLNRYNSPLHF; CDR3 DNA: TGTGCCAGCAGCTTAAACAGATATAATTCACCCCTCCACTTT
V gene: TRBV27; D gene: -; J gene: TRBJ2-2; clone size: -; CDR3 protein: CASSSLAHTGELFF; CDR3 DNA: TGTGCCAGCAGTTCTCTAGCGCACACCGGGGAGCTGTTTTTT
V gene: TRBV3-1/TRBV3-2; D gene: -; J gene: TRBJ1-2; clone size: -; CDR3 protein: CASSQDPIVYGYTF; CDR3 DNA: TGTGCCAGCAGCCAAGATCCGATTGTCTATGGCTACACCTTC
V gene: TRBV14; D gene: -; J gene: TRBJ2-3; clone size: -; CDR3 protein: CASSQAGIWTDTQYF; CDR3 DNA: TGTGCCAGCAGCCAAGCTGGTATATGGACAGATACGCAGTATTTT
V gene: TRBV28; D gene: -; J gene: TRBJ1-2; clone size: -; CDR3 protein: CASSLSFGGYTF; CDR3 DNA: TGTGCCAGCAGTTTATCGTTTGGGGGCTACACCTTC
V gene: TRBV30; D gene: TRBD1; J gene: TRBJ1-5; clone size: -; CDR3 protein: CAWSWDRGDQPQHF; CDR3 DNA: TGTGCCTGGAGTTGGGACAGGGGCGATCAGCCCCAGCATTTT
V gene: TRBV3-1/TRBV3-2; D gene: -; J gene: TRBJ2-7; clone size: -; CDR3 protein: CASSQGYEQYF; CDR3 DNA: TGTGCCAGCAGCCAAGGCTACGAGCAGTACTTC
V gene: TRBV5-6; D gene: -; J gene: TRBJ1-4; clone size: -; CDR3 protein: CASSLNDEKLFF; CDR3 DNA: TGTGCCAGCAGCCTGAATGATGAAAAACTGTTTTTT
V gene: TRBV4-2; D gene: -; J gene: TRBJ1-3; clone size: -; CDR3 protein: CASSQGGSSGNTIYF; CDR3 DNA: TGTGCCAGCAGCCAAGGTGGAAGCTCTGGAAACACCATATATTTT
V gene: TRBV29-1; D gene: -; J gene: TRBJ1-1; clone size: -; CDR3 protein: CTTSPGANTEAFF; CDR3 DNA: TGCACCACAAGCCCAGGGGCGAACACTGAAGCTTTCTTT
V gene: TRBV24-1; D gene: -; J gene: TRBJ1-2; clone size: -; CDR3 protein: CATSDLAGRGYTF; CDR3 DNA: TGTGCCACCAGTGATTTGGCAGGGCGAGGCTACACCTTC
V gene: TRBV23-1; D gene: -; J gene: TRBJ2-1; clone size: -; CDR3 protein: CASSHPRTGVSEQFF; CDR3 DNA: TGCGCCAGCAGTCATCCCAGGACGGGGGTCAGTGAGCAGTTCTTC
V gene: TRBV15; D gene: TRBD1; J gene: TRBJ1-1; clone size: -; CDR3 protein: CATSRDLTGSKEAFF; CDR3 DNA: TGTGCCACCAGCAGAGATCTGACAGGGTCTAAAGAAGCTTTCTTT
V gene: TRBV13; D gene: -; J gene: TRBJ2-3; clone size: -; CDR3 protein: CASSLVSGTDTQYF; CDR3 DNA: TGTGCCAGCAGCTTAGTATCGGGCACAGATACGCAGTATTTT
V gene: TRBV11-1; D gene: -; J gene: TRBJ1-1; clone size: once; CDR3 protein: CASSLFVLNTEAFF; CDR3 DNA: TGTGCCAGCAGCTTATTCGTATTGAACACTGAAGCTTTCTTT
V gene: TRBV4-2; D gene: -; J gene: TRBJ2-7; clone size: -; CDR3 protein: CASSQNRAEQYF; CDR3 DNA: TGTGCCAGCAGCCAGAACAGGGCCGAGCAGTACTTC
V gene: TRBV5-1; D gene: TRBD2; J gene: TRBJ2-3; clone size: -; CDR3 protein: CASSLASGGTDTQYF; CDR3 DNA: TGCGCCAGCAGCTTGGCTAGCGGGGGCACAGATACGCAGTATTTT
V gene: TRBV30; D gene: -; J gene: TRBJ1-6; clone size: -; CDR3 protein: CAWSGQTNSPLHF; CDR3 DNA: TGTGCCTGGAGTGGACAGACTAATTCACCCCTCCACTTT
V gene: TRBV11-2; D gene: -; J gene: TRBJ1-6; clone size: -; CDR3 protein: CASSLNGNSPLHF; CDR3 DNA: TGTGCCAGCAGCTTAAACGGTAATTCACCCCTCCACTTT
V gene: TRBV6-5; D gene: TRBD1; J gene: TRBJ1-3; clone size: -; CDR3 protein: CASSRGPGNTIYF; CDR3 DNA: TGTGCCAGCAGCAGGGGGCCTGGAAACACCATATATTTT
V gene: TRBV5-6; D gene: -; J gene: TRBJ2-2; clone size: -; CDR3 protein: CASSLLPNTGELFF; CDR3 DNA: TGTGCCAGCAGCTTACTCCCGAACACCGGGGAGCTGTTTTTT
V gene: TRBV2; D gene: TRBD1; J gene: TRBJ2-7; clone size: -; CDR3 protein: CASWETGVHEQYF; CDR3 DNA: TGTGCCAGTTGGGAGACAGGGGTCCACGAGCAGTACTTC
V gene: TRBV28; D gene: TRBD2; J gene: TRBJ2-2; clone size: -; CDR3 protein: CASSRGGRLALGELFF; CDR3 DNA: TGTGCCAGCAGCCGGGGGGGGCGGTTGGCACTCGGGGAGCTGTTTTTT
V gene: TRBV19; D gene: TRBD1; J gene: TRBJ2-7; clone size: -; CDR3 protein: CASSISQGAYEQYF; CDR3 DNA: TGTGCCAGTAGTATTAGTCAGGGGGCATACGAGCAGTACTTC
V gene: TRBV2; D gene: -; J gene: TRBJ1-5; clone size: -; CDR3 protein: CASNGGLNQPQHF; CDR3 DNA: TGTGCCAGCAATGGGGGCCTCAATCAGCCCCAGCATTTT
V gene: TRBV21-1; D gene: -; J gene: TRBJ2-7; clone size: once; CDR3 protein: CASSKAPRSGQGPYEQYF; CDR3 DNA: TGTGCCAGCAGCAAAGCGCCTAGGTCGGGACAGGGACCTTACGAGCAGTACTTC